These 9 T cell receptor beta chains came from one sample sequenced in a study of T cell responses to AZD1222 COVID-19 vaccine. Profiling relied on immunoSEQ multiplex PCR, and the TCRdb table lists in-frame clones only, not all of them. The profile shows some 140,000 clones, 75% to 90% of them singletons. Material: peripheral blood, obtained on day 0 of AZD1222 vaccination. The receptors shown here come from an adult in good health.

The CDR3 here is CAISEYKGGTEAFF. In nucleotides, the CDR3 is TGTGCCATCAGTGAGTATAAGGGGGGCACTGAAGCTTTCTTT. The chain couples TRBV10-3 to TRBJ1-1; D is perhaps TRBD1 (6 bases). The CDR3 has 14 residues. V was cut by 1 base and J by 4 bases, with 10 bases left in between. Germline V gene data show CDR1 as ENHRY and CDR2 as SYGVKD.

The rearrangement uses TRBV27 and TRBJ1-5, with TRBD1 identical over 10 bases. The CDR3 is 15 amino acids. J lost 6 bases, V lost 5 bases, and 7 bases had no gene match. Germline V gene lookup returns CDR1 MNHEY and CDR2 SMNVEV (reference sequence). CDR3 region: CASSPRDRGAQPQHF. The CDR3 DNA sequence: TGTGCCAGCAGTCCCCGGGACAGGGGTGCTCAGCCCCAGCATTTT.

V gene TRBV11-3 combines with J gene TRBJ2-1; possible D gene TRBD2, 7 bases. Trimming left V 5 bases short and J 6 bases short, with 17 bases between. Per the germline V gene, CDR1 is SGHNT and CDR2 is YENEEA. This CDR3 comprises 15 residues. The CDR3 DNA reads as TGTGCCAGCAGCCACCGAATGGGGGGGCGCAATGAGCAGTTCTTC. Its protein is CASSHRMGGRNEQFF. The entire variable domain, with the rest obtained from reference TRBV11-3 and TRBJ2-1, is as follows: EAGVVQSPRYKIIEKKQPVAFWCNPISGHNTLYWYLQNLGQGPELLIRYENEEAVDDSQLPKDRFSAERLKGVDSTLKIQPAELGDSAVYLCASSHRMGGRNEQFFGPGTRLTVL.

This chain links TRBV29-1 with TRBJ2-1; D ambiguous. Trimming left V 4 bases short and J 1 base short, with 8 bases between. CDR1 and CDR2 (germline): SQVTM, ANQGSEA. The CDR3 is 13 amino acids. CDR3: CSVGPVSYNEQFF. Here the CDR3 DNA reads TGCAGCGTTGGTCCGGTTTCCTACAATGAGCAGTTCTTC.

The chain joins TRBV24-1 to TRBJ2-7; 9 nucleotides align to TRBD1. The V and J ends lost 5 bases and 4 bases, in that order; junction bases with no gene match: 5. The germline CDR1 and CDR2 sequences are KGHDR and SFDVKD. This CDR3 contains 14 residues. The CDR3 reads CATSVGTGTYEQYF. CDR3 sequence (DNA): TGTGCCACCAGTGTGGGGACAGGGACTTACGAGCAGTACTTC.

CDR3 DNA sequence: TGTGCCAGCAGTGAAGCGCCGGGACAGTTGAACACTGAAGCTTTCTTT. This encodes CASSEAPGQLNTEAFF. The V gene is TRBV6-1, the J gene TRBJ1-1, with 7 bases fitting TRBD1. The trim removed 0 bases at V and 0 bases at J, leaving 4 bases unmatched. Germline V gives CDR1 MNHNS, CDR2 SASEGT. The CDR3 runs to 16 residues.

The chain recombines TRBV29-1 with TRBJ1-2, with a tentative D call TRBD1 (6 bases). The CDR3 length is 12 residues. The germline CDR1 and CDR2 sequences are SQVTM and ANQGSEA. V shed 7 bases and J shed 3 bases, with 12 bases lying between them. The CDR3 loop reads CSAAGQHYGYTF. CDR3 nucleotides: TGCAGCGCCGCTGGACAGCACTATGGCTACACCTTC. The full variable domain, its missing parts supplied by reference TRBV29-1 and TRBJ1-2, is SAVISQKPSRDICQRGTSLTIQCQVDSQVTMMFWYRQQPGQSLTLIATANQGSEATYESGFVIDKFPISRPNLTFSTLTVSNMSPEDSSIYLCSAAGQHYGYTFGSGTRLTVV.

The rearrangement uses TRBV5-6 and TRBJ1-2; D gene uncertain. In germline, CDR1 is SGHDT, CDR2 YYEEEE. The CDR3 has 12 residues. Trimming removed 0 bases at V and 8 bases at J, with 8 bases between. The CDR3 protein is CASSLAIGGYTF. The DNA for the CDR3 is TGTGCCAGCAGCTTGGCCATAGGGGGCTACACCTTC.

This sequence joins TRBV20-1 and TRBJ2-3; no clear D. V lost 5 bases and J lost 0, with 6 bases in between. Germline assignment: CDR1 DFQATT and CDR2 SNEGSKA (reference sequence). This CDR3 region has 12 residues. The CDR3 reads CSAGDSTDTQYF. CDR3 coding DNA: TGCAGTGCTGGTGACAGCACAGATACGCAGTATTTT.